This T cell receptor (beta chain) was recorded in a study of radiation and T cells in renal cell carcinoma. Whole-study findings and limits: Without pretreatment biopsies, baseline tumor clonotype presence was undetermined.

Repertoires were generated with immunoSEQ multiplex PCR, while TCRdb's copy carries only in-frame clones and drops some. The table has approximately 150,000 clones, 88% seen once. Notes on this clone: What it recognizes is unknown.

Regarding time point: baseline pretreatment blood. Documented treatment: 15 Gy SBRT to primary tumor, nephrectomy 4 weeks later. This renal cell carcinoma was of the clear cell type. CDR1 is MDHEN, CDR2 SYDVKM, per germline. The germline V and J ends were trimmed by 4 bases and 3 bases, with 7 bases remaining between them. The CDR3 extends over 12 amino acids. J is TRBJ2-7 and V is TRBV28; D gene unclear. This TCR derives from a woman aged 70-85 years with renal cell carcinoma. Here the sequenced sample was blood, taken from a patient whose treatment included radiotherapy and nephrectomy. CDR3: CASSSDGYEQYF. Here the CDR3 DNA reads TGTGCCAGCAGTTCGGACGGCTACGAGCAGTACTTC.